This entry lists 25 T cell receptor beta chains sequenced from one sample in a study of CD8 T cells in ankylosing spondylitis. TCRdb re-called the 5' RACE reads through MiXCR, storing one row per CDR3 protein. There are 350,000 or so distinct CDR3 sequences in the sample; around a tenth occur only once, and 9.1% lies in the top ten. The source material was blood, either unsorted or a sorted T cell fraction (not recorded which). The receptor set was obtained from a female donor with ankylosing spondylitis or in good health (not recorded which).

The rearrangement uses TRBV20-1 and TRBJ1-2; D not resolved. This CDR3 comprises 14 residues. Germline assignment: CDR1 DFQATT and CDR2 SNEGSKA (reference sequence). Trimming shortened V by 8 bases and J by 4 bases, and 20 bases separated the two germline ends. CDR3 residues: CSTLIFGIGYGYTF. The CDR3 DNA sequence: TGCAGTACGCTCATATTTGGGATCGGCTATGGCTACACCTTC.

This clonotype was seen repeatedly, ten times or more. The rearrangement uses TRBV5-6 and TRBJ2-1, with TRBD2 as a possible D gene (5 bases). The CDR3 has 16 residues. Per the germline V gene, CDR1 is SGHDT and CDR2 is YYEEEE. V shed 1 base and J shed 0 bases, with 11 bases lying between them. CDR3 sequence reads: CASSLITTSSYNEQFF. The CDR3 bases are TGTGCCAGCAGCTTGATAACAACTAGCTCCTACAATGAGCAGTTCTTC.

This clonotype has a count of ten or more. The gene calls are TRBV20-1 and TRBJ2-5; a possible D gene is TRBD2 (5 bases). This CDR3 region has 11 residues. Trimming removed 3 bases at V and 7 bases at J, with 9 bases between. The germline gives CDR1 DFQATT, CDR2 SNEGSKA (reference sequence). The DNA for the CDR3 is TGCAGTGCTAGGAGGGTCGTGACCCAGTACTTC. The encoded protein is CSARRVVTQYF.

This clonotype has a count of ten or more. This chain connects TRBV20-1 to TRBJ2-5; 10 nucleotides agree with TRBD2. J was trimmed by 5 bases and V by 1 base; bases with no gene match: 7. This CDR3 contains 15 residues. Germline V lookup: CDR1 DFQATT, CDR2 SNEGSKA (reference sequence). CDR3 bases: TGCAGTGCTAGAGTAGGGACTAGCGCAAGTGAGACCCAGTACTTC. Translated: CSARVGTSASETQYF.

This clonotype has a count of ten or more. The chain joins TRBV6-1 to TRBJ2-2; D unclear. V lost 6 bases and J lost 0, with 5 bases in between. CDR3 length: 13 residues. The germline CDR1 and CDR2 sequences are MNHNS and SASEGT. In DNA, the CDR3 is TGTGCCAGCAGAAAGCCGAACACCGGGGAGCTGTTTTTT. This sequence encodes CASRKPNTGELFF.

The rearrangement links TRBV7-2 to TRBJ1-1; a possible D gene is TRBD1 (5 bases). The germline CDR1 and CDR2 sequences are SGHTA and FQGNSA. CDR3 length equals 15 residues. Trimming cost V 3 bases and J 4 bases, with 15 bases left between them. The CDR3 reads CASSFRARASTEAFF. As DNA, the CDR3 is TGTGCCAGCAGCTTCAGGGCCAGGGCTAGCACTGAAGCTTTCTTT.

Of note for this clonotype: A read error is possible here, since a much larger clone lies one base away. The V and J genes are TRBV3-1 and TRBJ2-5; D unclear. Trimming took off 7 bases at V and 8 bases at J, with 23 bases between the two ends. The CDR3 covers 15 residues. Germline V gives CDR1 LGHDT, CDR2 YNNKEL (reference sequence). CDR3 sequence reads: CASTHPDDSRGTQYF. For the CDR3, the DNA is TGTGCCAGCACCCACCCAGACGACTCAAGAGGAACCCAGTACTTC.

This clonotype was observed at least ten times. V and J are TRBV28 and TRBJ2-4; D tentatively fits TRBD1 or TRBD2 (6 bases each). The CDR3 consists of 14 residues. CDR1 is MDHEN, CDR2 SYDVKM, per germline. Trimming left V 5 bases short and J 9 bases short, with 17 bases between. The chain's CDR3 is CASSPGRGGGIQYF. The CDR3 DNA reads TGTGCCAGCAGTCCCGGACGAGGAGGGGGCATTCAGTACTTC.

The V call is TRBV12-3 or TRBV12-4, the J call TRBJ2-7, with 7 bases fitting TRBD2. This CDR3 is built from 13 residues. Unmatched junction bases numbered 6, after V lost 5 bases and J lost 5 bases. CDR3 nucleotide sequence: TGTGCCAGCAGTCGGGGGGTATCGGACGAGCAGTACTTC. It yields the protein CASSRGVSDEQYF.

This clonotype appeared many times. V gene TRBV6-1 combines with J gene TRBJ1-2; 9 bases fit TRBD1. CDR1 is MNHNS and CDR2 is SASEGT in the germline V gene. CDR3 length: 14 amino acids. Losses at the gene ends were 6 bases for V and 2 bases for J; bases not matched to a gene: 4. The CDR3 region is CASSAGTGNYGYTF. The CDR3 DNA is TGTGCCAGCAGCGCCGGGACAGGGAACTATGGCTACACCTTC.

The chain links TRBV20-1 to TRBJ2-5, with a tentative D call TRBD1 (5 bases). V lost 0 bases and J lost 5, with 13 bases in between. Germline CDR1 and CDR2: DFQATT and SNEGSKA (reference sequence). The CDR3 sequence is 14 residues long. DNA for the CDR3: TGCAGTGCTAGAGATCCGACAGTGGGGGAGACCCAGTACTTC. Translated: CSARDPTVGETQYF.

This chain links TRBV29-1 with TRBJ2-1; the D gene is possibly TRBD1 (5 bases). The CDR3 runs to 11 residues. Trimming left V 1 base short and J 11 bases short, with 9 bases between. Germline values: CDR1 SQVTM, CDR2 ANQGSEA. This chain's CDR3 is CSVEVGAQQFF. The DNA of the CDR3 is TGCAGCGTTGAAGTAGGGGCTCAGCAGTTCTTC.

This clonotype has ten or more counts. The V and J genes are TRBV12-3 or TRBV12-4 and TRBJ2-3, with D tentatively TRBD1 (6 bases). The CDR3 spans 13 residues. Trimming cost V 7 bases and J 5 bases, with 13 bases left between them. CDR3 loop: CASNRVVGDTQYF. CDR3 DNA: TGTGCCAGCAACAGGGTAGTTGGAGATACGCAGTATTTT.

The V gene is TRBV7-9, the J gene TRBJ1-4, with D possibly TRBD1 on 6 matching bases. CDR1 and CDR2 from the germline V gene are SEHNR and FQNEAQ (reference sequence). Trimming removed 5 bases from V and 2 bases from J, with 18 bases in between. The CDR3 has 17 amino acids. In nucleotides, the CDR3 is TGTGCCAGCAGCCAGCCTCTACTACAGGGTACTAATGAAAAACTGTTTTTT. It is translated as CASSQPLLQGTNEKLFF.

This clonotype was observed many times. The CDR3 bases are TGTGCCAGCAGACGTCAGGGGAACACTGAAGCTTTCTTT. Encoded protein: CASRRQGNTEAFF. The rearrangement links TRBV28 to TRBJ1-1, with D tentatively TRBD1 (5 bases). V lost 6 bases and J lost 1, with 9 bases in between. Germline-derived CDR1 and CDR2 are MDHEN and SYDVKM. This CDR3 has 13 residues.

The sample holds many counts of this clonotype. This chain uses TRBV14 with TRBJ2-3; no clear D. The CDR3 has 13 residues. The ends were cut back, 4 bases at V and 2 bases at J, with 7 bases in the middle. The germline V gene encodes CDR1 SGHDN and CDR2 FVKESK. CDR3 nucleotides: TGTGCCAGCAGCCTAATACTCACAGATACGCAGTATTTT. Protein product: CASSLILTDTQYF.

V usage is TRBV5-4 and J usage is TRBJ2-1; D perhaps matches TRBD2 (6 bases). The length of the CDR3 is 15 residues. Germline-derived CDR1 and CDR2 are SGHNT and YYREEE (reference sequence). V shed 4 bases and J shed 3 bases, with 14 bases lying between them. The CDR3 reads CASSPGGVRYNEQFF. The CDR3 nucleotides read TGTGCCAGCAGCCCCGGGGGAGTGCGCTACAATGAGCAGTTCTTC.

At least ten counts were recorded for this clonotype. Compared with germline, one end of the junction differs, possibly owing to a read error. This sequence joins TRBV28 and TRBJ2-3, with D uncertain. This CDR3 contains 14 residues. CDR1 is MDHEN and CDR2 is SYDVKM in the germline V gene. The CDR3 region is CASSPDSSTDTQYF. DNA for the CDR3: TGCGCCAGCAGTCCCGACTCTTCCACAGATACGCAGTATTTT.

The V and J genes are TRBV5-1 and TRBJ2-7; 9 positions match TRBD1. The CDR3 covers 14 residues. Germline V gene data show CDR1 as SGHRS and CDR2 as YFSETQ. The ends lost 3 bases at V and 3 bases at J; junction bases unmatched: 4. CDR3 coding DNA: TGCGCCAGCAGCTCAATGGGACAGGGCTACGAGCAGTACTTC. This encodes CASSSMGQGYEQYF.

This clonotype has more than one count but fewer than ten. One end of the junction varies from germline; a read error may be responsible. The rearrangement links TRBV7-9 to TRBJ2-1; TRBD2 agrees at 7 bases. The germline V gene encodes CDR1 SEHNR and CDR2 FQNEAQ (reference sequence). This CDR3 comprises 12 residues. CDR3 protein: CASSWPGLTTLF. DNA of the CDR3: TGTGCCAGCAGCTGGCCGGGACTAACGACGCTCTTC.

This clonotype turned up a few times. The genes are TRBV6-1 and TRBJ2-1; D unresolved. V was cut by 4 bases and J by 8 bases, with 12 bases left in between. This CDR3 comprises 13 residues. The germline V gene has CDR1 MNHNS and CDR2 SASEGT. CDR3 nucleotide sequence: TGTGCCAGCAGTGGCCCTTATGGCGATGAGCAGTTCTTC. Its protein product is CASSGPYGDEQFF.

This clonotype was found many times. The V call is TRBV5-1, the J call TRBJ2-4, with D perhaps being TRBD1 or TRBD2 (5 bases each). The CDR3 covers 13 residues. With 6 bases removed from V and 9 bases from J, the gap between germline ends came to 16 bases. Germline assignment: CDR1 SGHRS and CDR2 YFSETQ. CDR3 amino acids: CASKVEGYSIQYF. The DNA for the CDR3 is TGCGCCAGCAAGGTCGAGGGGTACAGCATTCAGTACTTC.

This clonotype was detected ten times or more. The chain links TRBV12-3 or TRBV12-4 to TRBJ2-7; D ambiguous. The germline V and J ends were trimmed by 3 bases and 7 bases, with 16 bases remaining between them. This CDR3 is built from 14 residues. CDR3 bases: TGTGCCAGCAGTTTTACTTCAGGCAAGAGTGAGCAGTACTTC. Translating gives CASSFTSGKSEQYF.

This clonotype showed up just a few times. The gene calls are TRBV10-1 and TRBJ2-2, with a tentative D call TRBD2 (6 bases). V was trimmed by 3 bases and J by 3 bases, leaving 11 bases between them. CDR1 and CDR2 (germline): WNHNN, SYGVQD (reference sequence). The CDR3 consists of 15 residues. CDR3 in amino acids: CASSDIERDTGELFF. DNA for the CDR3: TGCGCCAGCAGTGATATAGAGCGGGACACCGGGGAGCTGTTTTTT.

This clonotype appeared many times. CDR3 coding DNA: TGTGCCAGCAGCTCTCCCCCTGGAAGAGATACGCAGTATTTT. This translates into CASSSPPGRDTQYF. V usage is TRBV7-2 and J usage is TRBJ2-3; D ambiguous. Trimming left V 4 bases short and J 5 bases short, with 13 bases between. Germline assignment: CDR1 SGHTA and CDR2 FQGNSA. The CDR3 runs 14 residues.